This passage covers 10 T cell receptor beta chains from one sample sequenced in a study of chemoradiotherapy in HPV16-positive cancers. Here immunoSEQ multiplex PCR was the method, and the copy in TCRdb shows in-frame clones only, minus some. The sample contains under 35,000 clones, 70% to 90% of which appear only once. Sample: blood, taken from a patient who underwent chemoradiotherapy. These receptors came from a human donor with HPV-associated anogenital cancer.

The V and J genes are TRBV4-1 and TRBJ2-1, with D tentatively TRBD2 (5 bases). The V gene's germline CDR1 is MGHRA and CDR2 YSYEKL. The CDR3 runs to 13 residues. Trimming cost V 8 bases and J 7 bases, with 15 bases left between them. The CDR3 coding sequence is TGCGCCAGCGTCGGTGGACTTATTAATGAGCAGTTCTTC. Translated: CASVGGLINEQFF.

The V gene is TRBV6-5, the J gene TRBJ2-1; no clear D gene. CDR1 is MNHEY, CDR2 SVGAGI, per germline. The CDR3 has 13 amino acids. V lost 9 bases and J lost 7, with 16 bases in between. CDR3 DNA: TGTGCCAGTGCCGACCCCCGACGGAATGAGCAGTTCTTC. This gives the protein CASADPRRNEQFF.

The chain links TRBV7-2 to TRBJ2-5; D unclear. There are 15 residues in the CDR3. V dropped 2 bases and J dropped 0 bases, with 10 bases sitting between them. CDR1 is SGHTA and CDR2 is FQGNSA in the germline V gene. The CDR3 region is CASSLTYINQETQYF. CDR3 sequence (DNA): TGTGCCAGCAGCTTAACCTACATAAACCAAGAGACCCAGTACTTC.

This chain connects TRBV4-1 to TRBJ2-7; either TRBD1 or TRBD2 may supply D (5 bases each). Per germline, CDR1 MGHRA and CDR2 YSYEKL. This CDR3 is 13 amino acids long. Trimming cost V 0 bases and J 8 bases, with 11 bases left between them. The DNA for the CDR3 is TGCGCCAGCAGCCAAGATCGGGGCGGAAAGCAGTACTTC. Translated: CASSQDRGGKQYF.

This rearrangement joins TRBV6-6 to TRBJ1-5; 7 positions match TRBD1. With V trimmed by 2 bases and J by 7 bases, 2 bases remained unmatched. The germline gives CDR1 MNHNY, CDR2 SVGAGI (reference sequence). The CDR3 runs 13 residues. The CDR3 DNA is TGTGCCAGCAGTTACAGGGGGCAACAGCCCCAGCATTTT. This sequence encodes CASSYRGQQPQHF.

In DNA form, the CDR3 reads TGTGCCAGCAGTGTAACAGATACGCAGTATTTT. This translates into CASSVTDTQYF. The chain is built from TRBV6-5 and TRBJ2-3; no clear D gene. The V end was cut by 5 bases, the J end by 3 bases, with 3 bases between. Germline CDR1 and CDR2: MNHEY and SVGAGI. The CDR3 is 11 residues long.

This clone has only one observation. The chain joins TRBV5-1 to TRBJ2-7; 10 nucleotides agree with TRBD1. Germline V gene data show CDR1 as SGHRS and CDR2 as YFSETQ. This CDR3 contains 15 residues. V shed 0 bases, J shed 0 bases, and the junction held 0 bases outside the gene matches. CDR3 bases: TGCGCCAGCAGCTTGGGACAGGGGGCCTCCTACGAGCAGTACTTC. It codes for CASSLGQGASYEQYF.

The chain uses TRBV6-5 and TRBJ2-7; TRBD2 agrees at 8 bases. Germline values: CDR1 MNHEY, CDR2 SVGAGI. J lost 2 bases, V lost 2 bases, and 5 bases had no gene match. The CDR3 runs 15 residues. CDR3 region: CASSYGAGGTYEQYF. The CDR3 DNA reads TGTGCCAGCAGTTACGGGGCGGGAGGTACCTACGAGCAGTACTTC.

The V call is TRBV18, the J call TRBJ1-5, with D perhaps TRBD1 (5 bases). Per germline, CDR1 KGHSH and CDR2 LQKENI. The CDR3 covers 14 residues. V was trimmed by 2 bases and J by 0 bases, leaving 5 bases between them. The CDR3 spells CASSPDSSNQPQHF. The CDR3 coding sequence is TGTGCCAGCTCACCAGACAGTAGCAATCAGCCCCAGCATTTT.

The genes are TRBV5-4 and TRBJ2-7, with unresolved D. The CDR3 length is 13 residues. Germline V gives CDR1 SGHNT, CDR2 YYREEE (reference sequence). V shed 2 bases and J shed 4 bases, with 10 bases lying between them. The CDR3 loop reads CASSFDSKYEQYF. As DNA, the CDR3 is TGTGCCAGCAGCTTTGACTCAAAGTACGAGCAGTACTTC.